The following is a TCR beta chain sequence with its context. TCRdb's copy holds only in-frame clones and misses some; the assay was immunoSEQ multiplex PCR. The sample holds about 440,000 clones, 90% seen once. The data are from a study of blood T cell repertoires in COVID-19. Study-level information: Whether acute or convalescent, the COVID-19 samples came from the United States, Italy and Spain.

Trimming removed 4 bases from V and 4 bases from J, with 11 bases in between. CDR1 and CDR2 from the germline V gene are SGHRS and YFSETQ. CDR3 size: 14 residues. The TCR was taken from a man aged 18 to 30 who had recovered from COVID-19. V usage is TRBV5-1 and J usage is TRBJ2-2; D may be TRBD1 (5 bases). Source material: PBMCs or T cells enriched from blood (not recorded which). CDR3 amino acids: CASSVGHGTGELFF. CDR3 coding DNA: TGCGCCAGCAGCGTCGGACACGGCACCGGGGAGCTGTTTTTT.